The 5 T cell receptor beta chains reported below all come from one sample, sequenced in a study of blood T cell repertoires in COVID-19. Generated by immunoSEQ multiplex PCR, the TCRdb table keeps only in-frame clones and is missing some. This sample has 300,000 to 350,000 clones, with 90% found just once. Sequenced: PBMCs or T cells enriched from blood (not recorded which). These TCRs come from a woman in her 30s who had been exposed to COVID-19.

This clone was picked up one time. The chain employs TRBV9 and TRBJ2-2, with D perhaps TRBD1 (5 bases). Trimming removed 0 bases from V and 0 bases from J, with 9 bases in between. The CDR3 sequence is 16 residues long. The germline CDR1 and CDR2 sequences are SGDLS and YYNGEE. CDR3: CASSVAGSANTGELFF. In nucleotides, the CDR3 is TGTGCCAGCAGCGTAGCAGGGTCAGCGAACACCGGGGAGCTGTTTTTT.

The chain uses TRBV10-3 and TRBJ1-1; the D gene is possibly TRBD1 (5 bases). The germline CDR1 and CDR2 sequences are ENHRY and SYGVKD. The V and J ends lost 0 bases and 0 bases respectively, with 8 bases between them. The CDR3 has 15 residues. The CDR3 sequence: CAISESTVLNTEAFF. CDR3 DNA: TGTGCCATCAGTGAGTCGACAGTTTTGAACACTGAAGCTTTCTTT.

This chain links TRBV10-3 with TRBJ1-1; D is unresolved. Between the trimmed V and J ends, which lost 0 bases and 0 bases, there was a span of 11 bases. Germline-derived CDR1 and CDR2 are ENHRY and SYGVKD. This CDR3 is 16 amino acids long. The CDR3 loop is CAISESSGNMNTEAFF. The CDR3 DNA reads TGTGCCATCAGTGAGTCGTCAGGTAACATGAACACTGAAGCTTTCTTT.

The gene calls are TRBV15 and TRBJ1-1; 10 nucleotides agree with TRBD1. This CDR3 is 18 amino acids long. V lost 3 bases, J lost 3 bases, and 13 bases stayed unmatched. CDR1 and CDR2 from the germline V gene are LNHNV and YYDKDF (reference sequence). The CDR3 region has the DNA TGTGCCACCAGCAGGGGTAGACAGGGGGCGTTATCGGACACTGAAGCTTTCTTT. Protein: CATSRGRQGALSDTEAFF.

The V and J genes are TRBV27 and TRBJ1-4, with D perhaps TRBD1 (5 bases). The CDR3 covers 15 residues. CDR1 is MNHEY and CDR2 is SMNVEV in the germline V gene (reference sequence). V was pared by 5 bases and J by 4 bases, with 14 bases between. The CDR3 is CASSQWQGLNEKLFF. CDR3 in DNA: TGTGCCAGCAGTCAATGGCAGGGCCTTAATGAAAAACTGTTTTTT.